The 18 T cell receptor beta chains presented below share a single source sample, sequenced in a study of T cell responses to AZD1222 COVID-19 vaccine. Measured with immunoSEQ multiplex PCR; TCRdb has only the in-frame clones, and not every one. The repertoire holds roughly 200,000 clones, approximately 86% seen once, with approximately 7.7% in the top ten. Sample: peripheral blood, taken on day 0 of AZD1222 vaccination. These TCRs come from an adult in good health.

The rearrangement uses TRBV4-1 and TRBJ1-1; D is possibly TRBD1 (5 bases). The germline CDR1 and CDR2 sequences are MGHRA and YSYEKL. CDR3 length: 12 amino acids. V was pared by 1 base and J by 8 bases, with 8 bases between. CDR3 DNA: TGCGCCAGCAGCCAAGGGGACGGGGAAGCTTTCTTT. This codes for CASSQGDGEAFF.

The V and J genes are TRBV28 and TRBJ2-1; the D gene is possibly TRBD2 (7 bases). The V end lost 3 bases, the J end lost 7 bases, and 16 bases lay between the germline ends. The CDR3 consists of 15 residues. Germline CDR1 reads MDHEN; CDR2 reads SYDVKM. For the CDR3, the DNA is TGTGCCAGCAGTTTGTTCGGGGGGCCTGGGAATGAGCAGTTCTTC. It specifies CASSLFGGPGNEQFF.

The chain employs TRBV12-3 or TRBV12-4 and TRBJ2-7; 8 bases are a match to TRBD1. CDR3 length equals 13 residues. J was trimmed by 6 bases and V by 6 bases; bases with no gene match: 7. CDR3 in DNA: TGTGCCAGCAGCACTCCTGACAGGGGCGAGCAGTACTTC. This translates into CASSTPDRGEQYF.

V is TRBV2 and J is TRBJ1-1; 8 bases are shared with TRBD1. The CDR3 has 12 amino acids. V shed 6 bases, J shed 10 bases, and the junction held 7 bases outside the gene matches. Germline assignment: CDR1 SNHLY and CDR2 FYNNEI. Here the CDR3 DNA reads TGTGCCAGCAGACTACCAGGGGGCCTAGCTTTCTTT. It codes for CASRLPGGLAFF.

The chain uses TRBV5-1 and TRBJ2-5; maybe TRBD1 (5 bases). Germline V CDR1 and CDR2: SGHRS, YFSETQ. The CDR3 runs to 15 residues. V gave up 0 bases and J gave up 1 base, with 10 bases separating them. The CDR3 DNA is TGCGCCAGCAGCTTGGAGGGCAGGGCCCAAGAGACCCAGTACTTC. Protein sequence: CASSLEGRAQETQYF.

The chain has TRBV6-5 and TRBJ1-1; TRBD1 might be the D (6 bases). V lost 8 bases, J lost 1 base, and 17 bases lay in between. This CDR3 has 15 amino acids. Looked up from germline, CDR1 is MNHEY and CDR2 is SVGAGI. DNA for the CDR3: TGTGCCAGCCGCGCCCAGGGACACCAGAACACTGAAGCTTTCTTT. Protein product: CASRAQGHQNTEAFF.

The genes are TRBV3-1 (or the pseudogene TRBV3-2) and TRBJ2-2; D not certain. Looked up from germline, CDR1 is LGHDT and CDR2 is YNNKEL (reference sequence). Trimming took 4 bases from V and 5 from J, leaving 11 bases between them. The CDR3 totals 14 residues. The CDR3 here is CASSPGPWTGELFF. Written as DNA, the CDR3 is TGTGCCAGCAGCCCCGGGCCGTGGACCGGGGAGCTGTTTTTT.

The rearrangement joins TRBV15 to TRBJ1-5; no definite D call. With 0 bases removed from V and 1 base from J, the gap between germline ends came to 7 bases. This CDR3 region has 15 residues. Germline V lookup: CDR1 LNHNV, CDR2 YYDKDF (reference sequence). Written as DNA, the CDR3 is TGTGCCACCAGCAGAGATCTAGGCAGCAATCAGCCCCAGCATTTT. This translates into CATSRDLGSNQPQHF.

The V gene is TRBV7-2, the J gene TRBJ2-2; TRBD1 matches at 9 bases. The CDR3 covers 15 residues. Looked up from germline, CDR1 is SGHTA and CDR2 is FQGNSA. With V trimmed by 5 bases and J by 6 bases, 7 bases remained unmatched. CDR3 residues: CASSIIQGAAGELFF. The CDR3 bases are TGTGCCAGCAGCATTATACAGGGGGCGGCCGGGGAGCTGTTTTTT.

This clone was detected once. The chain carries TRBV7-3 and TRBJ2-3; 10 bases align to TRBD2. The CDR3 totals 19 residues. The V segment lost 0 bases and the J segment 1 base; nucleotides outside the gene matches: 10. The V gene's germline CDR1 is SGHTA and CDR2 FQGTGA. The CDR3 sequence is CASSLTGLAPVEGTDTQYF. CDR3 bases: TGTGCCAGCAGCTTAACGGGACTAGCGCCGGTGGAAGGCACAGATACGCAGTATTTT.

The CDR3 here is CASSSMQGYEQYF. The CDR3 DNA reads TGTGCCAGCAGCTCGATGCAGGGCTACGAGCAGTACTTC. This sequence joins TRBV7-2 and TRBJ2-7; D may be TRBD1 (5 bases). This CDR3 contains 13 residues. V lost 4 bases and J lost 3, with 10 bases in between. The germline CDR1 and CDR2 sequences are SGHTA and FQGNSA.

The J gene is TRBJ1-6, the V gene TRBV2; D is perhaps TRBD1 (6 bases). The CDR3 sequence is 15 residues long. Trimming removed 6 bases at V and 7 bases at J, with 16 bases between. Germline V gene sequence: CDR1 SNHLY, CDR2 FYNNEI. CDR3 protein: CASREDSQRNSPLHF. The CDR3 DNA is TGTGCCAGCAGGGAGGACAGCCAAAGGAATTCACCCCTCCACTTT.

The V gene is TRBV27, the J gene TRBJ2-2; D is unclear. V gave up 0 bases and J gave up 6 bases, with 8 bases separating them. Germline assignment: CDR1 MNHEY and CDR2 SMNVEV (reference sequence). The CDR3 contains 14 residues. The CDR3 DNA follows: TGTGCCAGCAGTTTATCATTTAGGGCCGGGGAGCTGTTTTTT. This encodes CASSLSFRAGELFF.

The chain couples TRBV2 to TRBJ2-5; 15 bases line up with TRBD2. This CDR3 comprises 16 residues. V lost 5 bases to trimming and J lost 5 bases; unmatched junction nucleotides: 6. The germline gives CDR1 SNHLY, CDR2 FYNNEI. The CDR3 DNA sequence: TGTGCCAGCAGTCGAGGACTAGCGGGGGGGATGGAGACCCAGTACTTC. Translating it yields CASSRGLAGGMETQYF.

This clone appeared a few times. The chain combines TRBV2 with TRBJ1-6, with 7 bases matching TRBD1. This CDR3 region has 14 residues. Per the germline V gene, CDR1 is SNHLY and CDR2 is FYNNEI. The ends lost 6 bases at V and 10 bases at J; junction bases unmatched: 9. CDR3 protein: CASRVTGEVSPLHF. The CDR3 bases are TGTGCCAGCAGAGTTACAGGGGAAGTATCACCCCTCCACTTT.

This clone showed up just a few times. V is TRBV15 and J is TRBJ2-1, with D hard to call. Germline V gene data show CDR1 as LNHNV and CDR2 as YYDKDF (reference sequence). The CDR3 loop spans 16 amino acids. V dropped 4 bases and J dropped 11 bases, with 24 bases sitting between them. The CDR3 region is CATSTRSFRPSGQQFF. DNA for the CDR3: TGTGCCACCAGCACGAGGTCTTTTCGGCCTAGTGGCCAGCAGTTCTTC.

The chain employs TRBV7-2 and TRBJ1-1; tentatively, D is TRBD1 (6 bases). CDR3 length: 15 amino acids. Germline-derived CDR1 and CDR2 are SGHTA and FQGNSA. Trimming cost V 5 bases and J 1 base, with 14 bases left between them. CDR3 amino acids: CASSALQGQNTEAFF. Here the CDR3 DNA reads TGTGCCAGCAGCGCCTTACAGGGTCAGAACACTGAAGCTTTCTTT.

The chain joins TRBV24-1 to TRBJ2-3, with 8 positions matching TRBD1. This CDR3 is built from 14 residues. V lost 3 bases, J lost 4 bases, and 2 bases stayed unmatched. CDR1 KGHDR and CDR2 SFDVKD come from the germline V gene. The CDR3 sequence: CATSDTGGADTQYF. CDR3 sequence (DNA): TGTGCCACCAGTGATACAGGGGGAGCAGATACGCAGTATTTT.